The 22 T cell receptor beta chains below all came from one sample that was sequenced in a study of T cells in Graves' hyperthyroidism and ophthalmopathy (dated by TCRdb to about 2019). Libraries came from multiplex PCR. These reads were obtained on an Illumina HiSeq 2000. TCR beta CDR3 regions were amplified from RNA transcripts. The TCR CDR3 was subjected to a first round of RT-PCR using the HTBI primer set and the Qiagen OneStep RT-PCR kit. The public reads were reprocessed in TCRdb via fastp at Q25 and MiXCR, keeping in-frame beta chains. For every CDR3 protein sequence, its rows merge into one entry that carries the most common genes and DNA. Present in this sample are some 700,000 distinct CDR3 sequences, 17% of which were seen just once. The biggest ten clones account for roughly 16% of the sample. The sample taken for sequencing was blood. The receptors derive from a man between 50 and 59 years old with Graves' hyperthyroidism.

This sequence joins TRBV4-3 and TRBJ1-3, with TRBD1 matching 9 bases. In germline, CDR1 is LGHNA, CDR2 YSLEER. The trim removed 4 bases at V and 3 bases at J, leaving 10 bases unmatched. The CDR3 is 17 amino acids. CDR3 in amino acids: CASSRTIQGANGNTIYF. CDR3 DNA sequence: TGCGCCAGCAGCCGCACCATACAGGGGGCGAATGGAAACACCATATATTTT.

This clonotype has a count of ten or more. The CDR3 sequence is CASSLTVPLNTEAFF. DNA of the CDR3: TGCGCCAGCAGCTTAACGGTACCCCTGAACACTGAAGCTTTCTTT. V and J are TRBV5-1 and TRBJ1-1; D is ambiguous. V was pared by 2 bases and J by 0 bases, with 11 bases between. The CDR3 contains 15 residues. Germline V lookup: CDR1 SGHRS, CDR2 YFSETQ.

This clonotype was counted between two and nine times. The V call is TRBV19, the J call TRBJ2-3; 8 positions agree with TRBD2. The V gene's germline CDR1 is LNHDA and CDR2 SQIVND (reference sequence). V was pared by 6 bases and J by 0 bases, with 2 bases of the junction left unmatched. The CDR3 is 14 amino acids. Here the CDR3 DNA reads TGTGCCAGTAGGACTAGCGCCAGCACAGATACGCAGTATTTT. Its protein product is CASRTSASTDTQYF.

This clonotype was observed at least ten times. This chain connects TRBV11-2 to TRBJ1-1; TRBD1 matches 7 bases. Germline CDR1 is SGHAT and CDR2 is FQNNGV. The V gene end was trimmed by 4 bases and the J gene end by 1 base; junction bases not matched to a gene: 9. CDR3 size: 16 residues. The CDR3: CASSSVVRDRNTEAFF. CDR3 in DNA: TGTGCCAGCAGCTCCGTAGTCCGGGACAGGAACACTGAAGCTTTCTTT.

This clonotype was observed at least ten times. This rearrangement joins TRBV28 to TRBJ2-3, with 15 bases aligning to TRBD2. CDR1 MDHEN and CDR2 SYDVKM come from the germline V gene. The V gene end was trimmed by 5 bases and the J gene end by 4 bases; junction bases not matched to a gene: 4. The CDR3 extends over 16 amino acids. For the CDR3, the DNA is TGTGCCAGCAGTCTTGGGACTAGCGGGAGGCCAGATACGCAGTATTTT. Protein product: CASSLGTSGRPDTQYF.

This clonotype was picked up many times. The genes are TRBV10-1 and TRBJ2-7; TRBD2 matches 10 bases. CDR1 is WNHNN and CDR2 is SYGVQD in the germline V gene (reference sequence). Trimming took 2 bases from V and 5 from J; bases not matched to a gene: 9. This CDR3 has 16 amino acids. Here the CDR3 reads CASSEAILAGVNEQYF. Written as DNA, the CDR3 is TGCGCCAGCAGTGAGGCGATTCTAGCGGGAGTGAACGAGCAGTACTTC.

This clonotype was observed at least ten times. A read error may account for a junction end that differs from germline. The chain links TRBV28 to TRBJ2-5, with TRBD1 identical over 8 bases. The CDR3 has 15 amino acids. Germline V gene data show CDR1 as MDHEN and CDR2 as SYDVKM. The CDR3 region is CASSLLAGGRETQYF. For the CDR3, the DNA is TGTGCCAGCAGCTTATTGGCAGGGGGCAGAGAGACCCAGTACTTC.

In its sample, this clonotype was seen a few times. The chain combines TRBV14 with TRBJ1-1; D is undetermined. Germline V gene lookup returns CDR1 SGHDN and CDR2 FVKESK. Trimming removed 0 bases from V and 0 bases from J, with 17 bases in between. This CDR3 has 18 amino acids. The DNA for the CDR3 is TGTGCCAGCAGCCAAGAGGTCGTAGTGGACTTTATGAACACTGAAGCTTTCTTT. This translates into CASSQEVVVDFMNTEAFF.

This clonotype was detected once. The chain is built from TRBV27 and TRBJ1-5; D is perhaps TRBD1 (5 bases). V lost 6 bases and J lost 2, with 14 bases in between. Germline V CDR1 and CDR2: MNHEY, SMNVEV (reference sequence). The CDR3 extends over 15 amino acids. The CDR3 DNA reads TGTGCCAGCAGCTTCACGGGGGGAGGCAATCAGCCCCAGCATTTT. Protein: CASSFTGGGNQPQHF.

This clonotype occurred many times. V is TRBV20-1 and J is TRBJ2-5; TRBD2 is a possible D gene (5 bases). Per the germline V gene, CDR1 is DFQATT and CDR2 is SNEGSKA (reference sequence). The CDR3 totals 13 residues. The germline V and J ends were trimmed by 3 bases and 1 base, with 9 bases remaining between them. The DNA for the CDR3 is TGCAGTGCTAGCCGGGGTATCCAAGAGACCCAGTACTTC. Protein sequence: CSASRGIQETQYF.

The rearrangement joins TRBV5-6 to TRBJ1-1, with D uncertain. The CDR3 is 14 amino acids. The germline V and J ends were trimmed by 6 bases and 0 bases, with 12 bases remaining between them. Germline CDR1 SGHDT, CDR2 YYEEEE. CDR3 in DNA: TGTGCCAGCAACGCTGTACTCATGAACACTGAAGCTTTCTTT. Translation gives CASNAVLMNTEAFF.

V gene TRBV7-8 combines with J gene TRBJ1-6; no definite D call. Germline CDR1 is SGHVS and CDR2 is FQNEAQ. The CDR3 has 18 amino acids. Deletions cut 1 base from V and 0 bases from J, with 13 bases between. The CDR3 region has the DNA TGTGCCAGCAGCTTAGTCCCGTCGTACAGCTCCTATAATTCACCCCTCCACTTT. Translating gives CASSLVPSYSSYNSPLHF.

Only a few counts were recorded for this clonotype. The chain joins TRBV28 to TRBJ2-6; 12 bases agree with TRBD1. Germline V gene data show CDR1 as MDHEN and CDR2 as SYDVKM. The CDR3 runs to 16 residues. Trimming cost V 6 bases and J 4 bases; bases outside gene matches: 4. The CDR3 coding sequence is TGTGCCAGCAGGGGGACAGGGGGCGTCGGGGCCAACGTCCTGACTTTC. As protein: CASRGTGGVGANVLTF.

The chain recombines TRBV7-3 with TRBJ1-6; TRBD1 matches 10 bases. Germline CDR1 is SGHTA and CDR2 is FQGTGA. The V and J ends lost 5 bases and 9 bases, in that order; junction bases with no gene match: 10. CDR3 length: 16 amino acids. CDR3 DNA: TGTGCCAGCAGCCGATCCGGGACAGGGGCTGGTTCACCCCTCCACTTT. It translates to CASSRSGTGAGSPLHF.

This clonotype was detected many times. V gene TRBV6-1 combines with J gene TRBJ1-4, with D unclear. Germline V gene sequence: CDR1 MNHNS, CDR2 SASEGT. The CDR3 runs to 16 residues. V was shortened by 5 bases and J by 1 base, with 14 bases between the two germline ends. CDR3 DNA sequence: TGTGCCAGCAGTTTTGTCGGGGTTGGAACTAATGAAAAACTGTTTTTT. The encoded protein is CASSFVGVGTNEKLFF.

This clonotype turned up a few times. The J gene is TRBJ2-7, the V gene TRBV6-1; D is possibly TRBD1 or TRBD2 (6 bases each). The CDR3 is 15 amino acids. Deletions cut 5 bases from V and 0 bases from J, with 14 bases between. Per germline, CDR1 MNHNS and CDR2 SASEGT. The CDR3, as DNA: TGTGCCAGCAGTCGGGGGACAAGGAGCTCCTACGAGCAGTACTTC. Amino acids: CASSRGTRSSYEQYF.

This clonotype was counted many times. The genes are TRBV2 and TRBJ2-5; TRBD2 agrees at 13 bases. After removal of 6 bases from V and 1 base from J, the junction contained 8 bases not matched to a gene. The length of the CDR3 is 17 residues. Germline V gives CDR1 SNHLY, CDR2 FYNNEI. The CDR3 DNA is TGTGCCAGCAGCCTCTGGACTAGCGGGGGCACCCAAGAGACCCAGTACTTC. Translating it yields CASSLWTSGGTQETQYF.

This clonotype has at least ten counts. V usage is TRBV5-1 and J usage is TRBJ2-1; 9 bases are shared with TRBD2. The CDR3 has 15 amino acids. CDR1 is SGHRS, CDR2 YFSETQ, per germline. After removal of 3 bases from V and 8 bases from J, the junction contained 9 bases not matched to a gene. The chain's CDR3 is CASSYAGTSRDEQFF. CDR3 nucleotides: TGCGCCAGCAGCTACGCCGGGACTAGCCGCGATGAGCAGTTCTTC. Based on the CDR3 plus reference TRBV5-1 and TRBJ2-1, the full variable domain is KAGVTQTPRYLIKTRGQQVTLSCSPISGHRSVSWYQQTPGQGLQFLFEYFSETQRNKGNFPGRFSGRQFSNSRSEMNVSTLELGDSALYLCASSYAGTSRDEQFFGPGTRLTVL.

The gene calls are TRBV6-1 and TRBJ2-7; 7 nucleotides line up with TRBD1. The germline CDR1 and CDR2 sequences are MNHNS and SASEGT. The CDR3 has 15 amino acids. Trimming took 3 bases from V and 0 from J; bases not matched to a gene: 5. The CDR3 reads CASSEFWDSSYEQYF. The CDR3 bases are TGTGCCAGCAGTGAGTTCTGGGACAGCTCCTACGAGCAGTACTTC.

This clonotype was seen more than once but under ten times. This chain links TRBV7-2 with TRBJ1-2; possible D gene TRBD1, 6 bases. V was cut by 7 bases and J by 4 bases, with 16 bases left in between. CDR3 length: 14 residues. Germline CDR1 SGHTA, CDR2 FQGNSA. The CDR3 DNA reads as TGTGCCAGCATCTTGACAGGCGGCTTCTATGGCTACACCTTC. It specifies CASILTGGFYGYTF. The variable domain in full, completed from reference TRBV7-2 and TRBJ1-2, reads GAGVSQSPSNKVTEKGKDVELRCDPISGHTALYWYRQSLGQGLEFLIYFQGNSAPDKSGLPSDRFSAERTGGSVSTLTIQRTQQEDSAVYLCASILTGGFYGYTFGSGTRLTVV.

This clonotype was detected many times. The gene calls are TRBV7-8 and TRBJ2-3; a weak D match, TRBD2 (5 bases). V was pared by 1 base and J by 4 bases, with 9 bases between. This CDR3 has 14 residues. Germline lookup yields CDR1 SGHVS and CDR2 FQNEAQ. This chain's CDR3 is CASSLGGSSDTQYF. The DNA for the CDR3 is TGTGCCAGCAGCTTAGGAGGGAGCTCAGATACGCAGTATTTT. The whole variable domain, remainder taken from reference TRBV7-8 and TRBJ2-3, is GAGVSQSPRYKVAKRGQDVALRCDPISGHVSLFWYQQALGQGPEFLTYFQNEAQLDKSGLPSDRFFAERPEGSVSTLKIQRTQQEDSAVYLCASSLGGSSDTQYFGPGTRLTVL.

Only a few counts were recorded for this clonotype. The chain recombines TRBV7-9 with TRBJ1-4; D is possibly TRBD1 (5 bases). Germline CDR1 SEHNR, CDR2 FQNEAQ (reference sequence). CDR3 length: 15 amino acids. V shed 3 bases and J shed 3 bases, with 11 bases lying between them. The CDR3 DNA reads TGTGCCAGCAGCTTTACCGGGACTTCTAATGAAAAACTGTTTTTT. Its protein product is CASSFTGTSNEKLFF.